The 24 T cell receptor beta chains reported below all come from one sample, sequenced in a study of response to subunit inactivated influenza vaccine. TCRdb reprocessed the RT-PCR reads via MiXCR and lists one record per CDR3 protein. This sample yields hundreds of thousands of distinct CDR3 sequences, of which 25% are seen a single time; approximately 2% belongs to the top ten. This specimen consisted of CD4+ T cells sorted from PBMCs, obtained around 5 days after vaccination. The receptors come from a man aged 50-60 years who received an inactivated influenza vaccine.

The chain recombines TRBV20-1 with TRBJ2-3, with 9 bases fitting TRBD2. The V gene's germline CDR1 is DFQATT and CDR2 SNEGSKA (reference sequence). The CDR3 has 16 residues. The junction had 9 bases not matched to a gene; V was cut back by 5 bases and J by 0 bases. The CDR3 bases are TGCAGTGCTGGACTCCGTAGCGGGGGTAGCACAGATACGCAGTATTTT. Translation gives CSAGLRSGGSTDTQYF.

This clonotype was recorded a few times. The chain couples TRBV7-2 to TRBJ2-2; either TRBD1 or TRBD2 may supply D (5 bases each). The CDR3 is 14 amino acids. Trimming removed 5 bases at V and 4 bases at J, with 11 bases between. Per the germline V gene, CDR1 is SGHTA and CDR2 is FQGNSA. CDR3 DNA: TGTGCCAGCAGCCCAAGAGGGGTCACCGGGGAGCTGTTTTTT. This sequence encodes CASSPRGVTGELFF.

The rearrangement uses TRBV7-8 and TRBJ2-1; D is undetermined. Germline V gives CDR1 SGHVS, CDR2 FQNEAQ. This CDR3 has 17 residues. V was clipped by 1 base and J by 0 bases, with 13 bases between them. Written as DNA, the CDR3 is TGTGCCAGCAGCTTAGAGCGTGGGTTTAGCTCCTACAATGAGCAGTTCTTC. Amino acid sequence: CASSLERGFSSYNEQFF.

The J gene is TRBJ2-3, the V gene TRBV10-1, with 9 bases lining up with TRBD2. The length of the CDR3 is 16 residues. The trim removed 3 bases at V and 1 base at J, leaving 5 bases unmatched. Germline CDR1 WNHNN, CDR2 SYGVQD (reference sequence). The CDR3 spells CASSEGIAGGTDTQYF. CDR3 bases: TGCGCCAGCAGTGAAGGGATAGCGGGGGGCACAGATACGCAGTATTTT.

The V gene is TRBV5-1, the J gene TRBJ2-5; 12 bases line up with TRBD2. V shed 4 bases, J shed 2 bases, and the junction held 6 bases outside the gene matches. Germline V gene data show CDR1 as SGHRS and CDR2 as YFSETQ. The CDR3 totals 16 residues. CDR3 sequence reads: CASSLYLAGGQETQYF. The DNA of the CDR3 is TGCGCCAGCAGCCTGTACCTAGCGGGAGGGCAAGAGACCCAGTACTTC.

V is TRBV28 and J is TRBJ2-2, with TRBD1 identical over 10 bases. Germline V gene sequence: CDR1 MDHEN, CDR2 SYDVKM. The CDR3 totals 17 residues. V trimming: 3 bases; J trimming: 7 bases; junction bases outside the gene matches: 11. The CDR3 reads CASSFHFRDRGGGELFF. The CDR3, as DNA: TGTGCCAGCAGTTTCCACTTCCGGGACAGGGGTGGCGGGGAGCTGTTTTTT.

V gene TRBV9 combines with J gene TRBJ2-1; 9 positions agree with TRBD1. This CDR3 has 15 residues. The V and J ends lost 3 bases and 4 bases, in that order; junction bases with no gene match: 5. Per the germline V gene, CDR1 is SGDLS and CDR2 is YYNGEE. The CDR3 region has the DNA TGTGCCAGCAGCGCGGACAGGGGTATGTACAATGAGCAGTTCTTC. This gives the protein CASSADRGMYNEQFF.

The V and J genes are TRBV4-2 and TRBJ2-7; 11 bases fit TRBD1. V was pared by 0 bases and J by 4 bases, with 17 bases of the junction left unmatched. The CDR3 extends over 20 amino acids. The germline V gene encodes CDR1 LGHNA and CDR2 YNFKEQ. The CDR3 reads CASSQDISQSRTGGFYEQYF. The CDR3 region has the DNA TGTGCCAGCAGCCAAGATATTTCGCAGTCGAGGACAGGGGGCTTTTACGAGCAGTACTTC.

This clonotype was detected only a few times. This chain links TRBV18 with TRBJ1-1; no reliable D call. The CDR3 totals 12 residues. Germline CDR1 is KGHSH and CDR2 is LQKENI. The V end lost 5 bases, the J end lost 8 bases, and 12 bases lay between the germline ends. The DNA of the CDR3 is TGTGCCAGCTCAACCTCACTGTACGAAGCTTTCTTT. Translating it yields CASSTSLYEAFF.

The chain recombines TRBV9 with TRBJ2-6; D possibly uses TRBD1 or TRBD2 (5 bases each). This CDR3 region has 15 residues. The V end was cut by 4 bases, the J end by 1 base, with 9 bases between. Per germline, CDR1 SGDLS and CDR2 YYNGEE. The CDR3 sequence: CASSKRGSGANVLTF. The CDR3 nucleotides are TGTGCCAGCAGCAAGAGGGGTTCTGGGGCCAACGTCCTGACTTTC.

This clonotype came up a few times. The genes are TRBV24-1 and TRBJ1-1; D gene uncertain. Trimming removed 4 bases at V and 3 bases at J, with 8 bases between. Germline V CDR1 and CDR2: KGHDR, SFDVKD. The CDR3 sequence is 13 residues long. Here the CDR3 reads CATSDPTHTEAFF. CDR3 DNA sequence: TGTGCCACCAGTGACCCGACTCACACTGAAGCTTTCTTT.

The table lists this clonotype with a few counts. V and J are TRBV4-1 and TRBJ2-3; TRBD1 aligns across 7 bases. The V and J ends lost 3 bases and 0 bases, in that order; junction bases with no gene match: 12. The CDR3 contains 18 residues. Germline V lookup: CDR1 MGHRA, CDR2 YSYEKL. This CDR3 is CASSHPGRGQISTDTQYF. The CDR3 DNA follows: TGCGCCAGCAGCCATCCTGGAAGGGGACAGATTAGCACAGATACGCAGTATTTT.

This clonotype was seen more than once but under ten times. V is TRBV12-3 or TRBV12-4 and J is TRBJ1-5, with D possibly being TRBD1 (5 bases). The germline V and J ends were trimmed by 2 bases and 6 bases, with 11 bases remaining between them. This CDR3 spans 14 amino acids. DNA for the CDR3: TGTGCCAGCAGTTTATATAGGGGAATTCAGCCCCAGCATTTT. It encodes CASSLYRGIQPQHF.

CDR3 coding DNA: TGTGCCAGCAGTTCTAGCGGGGCTAAAAACATTCAGTACTTC. It encodes CASSSSGAKNIQYF. The chain has TRBV6-2 or TRBV6-3 and TRBJ2-4, with 9 bases fitting TRBD2. This CDR3 is 14 amino acids long. Trimming took 4 bases from V and 4 from J; bases not matched to a gene: 2. Germline assignment: CDR1 MNHEY and CDR2 SVGEGT.

Written as DNA, the CDR3 is TGTGCCAGCAGTTTAGGCGGGACTATATACAATGAGCAGTTCTTC. Its translation is CASSLGGTIYNEQFF. V gene TRBV12-3 or TRBV12-4 combines with J gene TRBJ2-1; 7 nucleotides line up with TRBD2. CDR3 length: 15 residues. V trimming: 1 base; J trimming: 4 bases; junction bases outside the gene matches: 4.

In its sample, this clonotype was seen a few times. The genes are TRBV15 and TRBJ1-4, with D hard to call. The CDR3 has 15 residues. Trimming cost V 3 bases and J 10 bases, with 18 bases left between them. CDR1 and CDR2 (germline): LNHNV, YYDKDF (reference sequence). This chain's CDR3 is CATSSLNTGSGKLFF. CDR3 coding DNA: TGTGCCACCAGCAGTTTGAATACCGGGTCAGGAAAACTGTTTTTT.

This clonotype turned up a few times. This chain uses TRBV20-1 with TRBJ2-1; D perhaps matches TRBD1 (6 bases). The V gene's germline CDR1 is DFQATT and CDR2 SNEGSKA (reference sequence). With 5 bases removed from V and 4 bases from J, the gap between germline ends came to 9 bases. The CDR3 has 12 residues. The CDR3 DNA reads TGCAGTGCTTTCGGACAGTACAATGAGCAGTTCTTC. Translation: CSAFGQYNEQFF.

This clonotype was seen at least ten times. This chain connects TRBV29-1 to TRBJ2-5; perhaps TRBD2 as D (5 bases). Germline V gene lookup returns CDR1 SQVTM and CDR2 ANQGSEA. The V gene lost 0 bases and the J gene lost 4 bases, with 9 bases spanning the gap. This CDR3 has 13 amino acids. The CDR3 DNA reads TGCAGCGTTGAAGAAGTAGGGAGAGAGACCCAGTACTTC. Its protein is CSVEEVGRETQYF.

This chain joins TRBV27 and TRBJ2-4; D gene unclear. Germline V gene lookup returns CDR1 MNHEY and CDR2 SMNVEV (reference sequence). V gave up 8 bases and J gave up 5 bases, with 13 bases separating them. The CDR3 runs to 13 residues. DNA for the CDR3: TGTGCCAGCGCGGTCGTGCCGGAAAACATTCAGTACTTC. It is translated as CASAVVPENIQYF.

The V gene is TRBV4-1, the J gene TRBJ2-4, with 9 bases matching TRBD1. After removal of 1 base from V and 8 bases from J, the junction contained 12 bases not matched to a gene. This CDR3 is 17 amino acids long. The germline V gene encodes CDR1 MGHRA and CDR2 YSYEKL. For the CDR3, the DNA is TGCGCCAGCAGCCAAGGTTTTCAGGGACAGGGAGCAGACATTCAGTACTTC. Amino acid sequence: CASSQGFQGQGADIQYF.

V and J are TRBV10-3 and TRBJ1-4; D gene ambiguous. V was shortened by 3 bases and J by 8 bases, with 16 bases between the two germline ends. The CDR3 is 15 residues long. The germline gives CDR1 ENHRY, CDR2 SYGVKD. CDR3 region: CAISDPREGIEKLFF. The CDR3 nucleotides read TGTGCCATCAGTGATCCGAGGGAAGGAATCGAAAAACTGTTTTTT.

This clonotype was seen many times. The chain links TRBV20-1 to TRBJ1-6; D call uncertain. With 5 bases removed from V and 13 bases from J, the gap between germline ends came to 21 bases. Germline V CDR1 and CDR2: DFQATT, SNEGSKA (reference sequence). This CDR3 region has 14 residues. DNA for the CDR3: TGCAGTGCTTCCCCGAACACGAATAAGACCCCCCTCCACTTT. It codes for CSASPNTNKTPLHF.

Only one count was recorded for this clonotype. CDR3 sequence reads: CASRPRQRNTEAFF. CDR3 DNA: TGTGCCAGCAGGCCACGACAGAGGAACACTGAAGCTTTCTTT. The chain has TRBV6-2 or TRBV6-3 and TRBJ1-1, with a weak D call TRBD1 (5 bases). Germline loops: CDR1 MNHEY, CDR2 SVGEGT. V was cut by 6 bases and J by 1 base, with 12 bases left in between. CDR3 length: 14 amino acids.

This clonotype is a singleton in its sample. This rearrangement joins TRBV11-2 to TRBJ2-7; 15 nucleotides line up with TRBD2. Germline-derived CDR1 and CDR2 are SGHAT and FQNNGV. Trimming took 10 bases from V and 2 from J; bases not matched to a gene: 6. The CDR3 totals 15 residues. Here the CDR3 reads CATRGTSGRPYEQYF. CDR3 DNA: TGTGCCACCAGGGGGACTAGCGGGAGGCCCTACGAGCAGTACTTC.